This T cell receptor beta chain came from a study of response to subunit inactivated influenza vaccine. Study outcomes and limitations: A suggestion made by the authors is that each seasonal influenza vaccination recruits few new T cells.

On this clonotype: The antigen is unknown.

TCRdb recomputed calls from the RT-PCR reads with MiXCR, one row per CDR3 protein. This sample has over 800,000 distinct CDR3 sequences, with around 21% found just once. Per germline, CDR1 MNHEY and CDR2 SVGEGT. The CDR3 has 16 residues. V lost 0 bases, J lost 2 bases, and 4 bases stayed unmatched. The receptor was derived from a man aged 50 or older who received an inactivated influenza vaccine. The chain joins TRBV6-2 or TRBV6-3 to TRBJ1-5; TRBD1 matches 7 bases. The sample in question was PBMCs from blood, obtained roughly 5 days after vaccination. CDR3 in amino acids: CASSYSTGAGNQPQHF. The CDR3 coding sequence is TGTGCCAGCAGTTACTCTACAGGGGCAGGCAATCAGCCCCAGCATTTT.